The TCR beta chain under discussion was sequenced for a study of blood T cell repertoires in COVID-19. CDR1 and CDR2 from the germline V gene are LNHDA and SQIVND (reference sequence). V was pared by 5 bases and J by 10 bases, with 11 bases of the junction left unmatched. The CDR3 has 15 residues. The repertoire was sequenced with immunoSEQ multiplex PCR; TCRdb's copy has only in-frame clones and lacks some. Of 320,000 or so clones detected, around 85% appear once; the ten largest clones hold under 2%. The TCR sequence derives from a woman in her thirties who had been exposed to COVID-19. V usage is TRBV19 and J usage is TRBJ2-1, with 10 nucleotides matching TRBD1. The sequencing input was PBMCs or T cells enriched from blood (not recorded which). The CDR3 loop reads CASSGDRGLLGEQFF. CDR3 coding DNA: TGTGCCAGTAGTGGGGACAGGGGCTTGTTGGGGGAGCAGTTCTTC.